The 19 T cell receptor beta chains below were found in one sample sequenced in a study of blood T cells in healthy people across ages. Sample-barcoded 5' priming and a J-beta primer mix drove a second PCR of roughly 7 to 11 cycles. TCRdb reprocessed the 5' RACE reads with MiXCR, giving one entry per CDR3 protein. The sample contains more than 500,000 distinct CDR3 sequences, about 29% of which appear only once. These sequences were also reported in another study, on T cells of mothers and their children.

The material sequenced was blood. Receptors originate from a boy between 2 and 15 years old in good health.

The chain couples TRBV2 to TRBJ1-2; D unresolved. The CDR3 is 14 amino acids. With 5 bases removed from V and 0 bases from J, the gap between germline ends came to 10 bases. CDR1 is SNHLY and CDR2 is FYNNEI in the germline V gene. In DNA form, the CDR3 reads TGTGCCAGCAGTCCGCCCTATGCTAACTATGGCTACACCTTC. It specifies CASSPPYANYGYTF.

Comments on this clonotype: A junction boundary mismatches the germline segment, possibly from a read error. The chain is built from TRBV4-3 and TRBJ1-4; D is unclear. CDR3 length: 15 residues. Germline values: CDR1 LGHNA, CDR2 YSLEER. The DNA for the CDR3 is TGCGCCAGCAGCCTTTACACCGGGAGGAATGAAGAACTGTTTTTT. This translates into CASSLYTGRNEELFF.

The V gene is TRBV5-6, the J gene TRBJ2-5; no firm D call. The CDR3 contains 15 residues. Trimming removed 1 base from V and 2 bases from J, with 12 bases in between. Germline lookup yields CDR1 SGHDT and CDR2 YYEEEE. In nucleotides, the CDR3 is TGTGCCAGCAGCTTGTTAGGCTCAGGACAAGAGACCCAGTACTTC. Encoded protein: CASSLLGSGQETQYF.

This clonotype has a count of ten or more. The chain employs TRBV3-1 and TRBJ1-2; TRBD1 is a possible D gene (6 bases). Per germline, CDR1 LGHDT and CDR2 YNNKEL (reference sequence). The germline V and J ends were trimmed by 2 bases and 8 bases, with 12 bases remaining between them. This CDR3 is 13 amino acids long. CDR3 region: CASSQRGAPGYTF. The CDR3 DNA sequence: TGTGCCAGCAGCCAAAGGGGGGCGCCCGGCTACACCTTC.

The chain links TRBV4-1 to TRBJ1-1; TRBD1 is a possible D gene (6 bases). The CDR3 has 14 amino acids. In germline, CDR1 is MGHRA, CDR2 YSYEKL. V lost 3 bases and J lost 3, with 11 bases in between. This CDR3 is CASSHPTGYTEAFF. CDR3 sequence (DNA): TGCGCCAGCAGCCACCCTACAGGGTACACTGAAGCTTTCTTT.

This clonotype was picked up a small number of times. The chain uses TRBV3-1 and TRBJ1-4; 9 nucleotides match TRBD1. CDR3 length: 16 amino acids. The germline CDR1 and CDR2 sequences are LGHDT and YNNKEL (reference sequence). J gave up 8 bases and V 0 bases, and 7 bases lay outside the gene matches. CDR3 loop: CASSQDRDRAEEKLFF. As DNA, the CDR3 is TGTGCCAGCAGCCAAGATCGGGACAGGGCGGAGGAAAAACTGTTTTTT.

This sequence joins TRBV11-2 and TRBJ2-5, with 8 bases that match TRBD2. Germline V gene data show CDR1 as SGHAT and CDR2 as FQNNGV. The CDR3 covers 15 residues. Trimming took 6 bases from V and 1 from J; bases not matched to a gene: 7. DNA of the CDR3: TGTGCCAGCAGATATCGCGGGGGGCCCCAAGAGACCCAGTACTTC. Its protein product is CASRYRGGPQETQYF.

This clonotype was counted only a few times. The chain links TRBV6-4 to TRBJ1-1; D gene ambiguous. The CDR3 has 13 residues. Germline V CDR1 and CDR2: MRHNA, SNTAGT. Trimming took 0 bases from V and 3 from J, leaving 5 bases between them. CDR3 region: CASSDSRDTEAFF. The CDR3 nucleotides read TGTGCCAGCAGTGACTCTCGGGACACTGAAGCTTTCTTT.

The chain joins TRBV4-2 to TRBJ2-3, with a possible D match to TRBD2 (6 bases). With 3 bases removed from V and 1 base from J, the gap between germline ends came to 14 bases. This CDR3 comprises 16 residues. Germline V gene lookup returns CDR1 LGHNA and CDR2 YNFKEQ. This CDR3 is CASSQRSGGRTDTQYF. In nucleotides, the CDR3 is TGTGCCAGCAGCCAGCGGAGCGGAGGGCGCACAGATACGCAGTATTTT.

The table lists this clonotype with a count of one. V and J are TRBV10-3 and TRBJ2-4; possibly TRBD1 or TRBD2 for D (5 bases each). Trimming cost V 0 bases and J 0 bases, with 12 bases left between them. CDR3 size: 17 residues. Germline-derived CDR1 and CDR2 are ENHRY and SYGVKD. As DNA, the CDR3 is TGTGCCATCAGTGAGTCGTCCGGGGCGTCAGCCAAAAACATTCAGTACTTC. Translated, it gives CAISESSGASAKNIQYF.

V usage is TRBV24-1 and J usage is TRBJ2-7; tentatively, D is TRBD1 (5 bases). The J call may be wrong; the DNA end is better matched by TRBJ2-1. The CDR3 is made up of 20 amino acids. The germline gives CDR1 KGHDR, CDR2 SFDVKD. CDR3 loop: CATSFETDLTNLSAYNEQFF. The CDR3 DNA reads as TGTGCCACCAGTTTCGAGACAGACCTAACAAACTTATCAGCCTACAATGAGCAGTTCTTC.

This clonotype was seen more than once but under ten times. This rearrangement joins TRBV19 to TRBJ2-2; 8 positions agree with TRBD2. The CDR3 totals 13 residues. With V trimmed by 7 bases and J by 7 bases, 5 bases remained unmatched. Germline V gene lookup returns CDR1 LNHDA and CDR2 SQIVND (reference sequence). Here the CDR3 reads CASTQREIGELFF. CDR3 in DNA: TGTGCCAGTACTCAGCGGGAGATCGGGGAGCTGTTTTTT.

This sequence joins TRBV12-5 and TRBJ1-6, with a possible D match to TRBD1 (5 bases). The germline V gene encodes CDR1 LGHNT and CDR2 FRNRAP. There are 13 residues in the CDR3. Trimming removed 6 bases from V and 19 bases from J, with 22 bases in between. This CDR3 reads CASGRGVDGGEHF. For the CDR3, the DNA is TGTGCTAGTGGCCGAGGGGTCGATGGAGGCGAGCACTTT. Based on the CDR3 plus reference TRBV12-5 and TRBJ1-6, the full variable domain is DARVTQTPRHKVTEMGQEVTMRCQPILGHNTVFWYRQTMMQGLELLAYFRNRAPLDDSGMPKDRFSAEMPDATLATLKIQPSEPRDSAVYFCASGRGVDGGEHFGNGTRLTVT.

The V call is TRBV6-6, the J call TRBJ2-7, with TRBD2 matching 14 bases. The V segment lost 7 bases and the J segment 4 bases; nucleotides outside the gene matches: 9. Germline V gene lookup returns CDR1 MNHNY and CDR2 SVGAGI (reference sequence). The CDR3 covers 16 residues. As DNA, the CDR3 is TGTGCCAGCAAAGGCGGGACTAGCGGGGGACTTTACGAGCAGTACTTC. It codes for CASKGGTSGGLYEQYF.

This clonotype turned up a few times. Relative to the germline gene, one junction end is altered; a read error may explain this. The chain uses TRBV20-1 and TRBJ2-1; the D gene is possibly TRBD2 (5 bases). CDR1 is DFQATT, CDR2 SNEGSKA, per germline (reference sequence). This CDR3 contains 13 residues. The CDR3 region has the DNA TGCAGTACTAGAGTCGCCTCGGGTAATGAGCAGTTCTTC. This codes for CSTRVASGNEQFF.

This chain links TRBV6-5 with TRBJ2-5; perhaps TRBD1 as D (5 bases). CDR1 and CDR2 from the germline V gene are MNHEY and SVGAGI. The CDR3 contains 17 residues. The ends were cut back, 2 bases at V and 11 bases at J, with 27 bases in the middle. The CDR3 is CASSYPNSGRAPTKQYF. As DNA, the CDR3 is TGTGCCAGCAGTTACCCGAACTCCGGCAGGGCCCCTACGAAGCAGTACTTC.

The sample holds many counts of this clonotype. This sequence joins TRBV7-2 and TRBJ2-1, with TRBD2 matching 11 bases. The J segment lost 9 bases and the V segment lost 6 bases, leaving 1 base of the junction unmatched. The CDR3 spans 12 residues. CDR1 is SGHTA, CDR2 FQGNSA, per germline. CDR3: CASRGLAGEQFF. The DNA of the CDR3 is TGTGCCAGCAGAGGACTAGCGGGTGAGCAGTTCTTC.

This clonotype has ten or more counts. V is TRBV21-1 and J is TRBJ2-7; the tabulated D call, TRBD2, remains unverified against the DNA. TRBV21-1 is a known pseudogene. The CDR3 is made up of 19 amino acids. DNA of the CDR3: TGTGCCAGCAGCAAATGCCAAGGTGAGGGTTTCCAAAGGTACTACGAGCAGTACTTC. Amino acid sequence: CASSKCQGEGFQRYYEQYF.

This clonotype was observed a handful of times. The V and J genes are TRBV5-6 and TRBJ2-1; no definite D call. Germline V CDR1 and CDR2: SGHDT, YYEEEE. The V and J ends lost 0 bases and 9 bases respectively, with 4 bases between them. This CDR3 has 11 amino acids. The DNA of the CDR3 is TGTGCCAGCAGCTTGGCACGTGAGCAGTTCTTC. Its translation is CASSLAREQFF.